What follows are 30 T cell receptor beta chains derived from one specimen sequenced in a study of T cells after yellow fever vaccination (dated by TCRdb to about 2019). Libraries came from 5' RACE. Data came from an Illumina HiSeq 2500. Using fastp at Q25 and MiXCR, TCRdb reprocessed the public reads and kept productive beta chains. All rows with the same CDR3 protein become a single entry with the most common DNA and genes. The sample table lists fewer than 650,000 distinct CDR3 sequences, just over 20% of them with a count of one. The ten biggest clones cover approximately 15% of the sample. The treatment or condition label on this specimen signifies: live attenuated yellow fever vaccine strain. Sequencing was performed on PBMCs, taken 21 days after the first yellow fever vaccination. These receptors were collected from a man between 18 and 35 years old who received the YFV17D yellow fever vaccine.

There are a few counts of this clonotype. The rearrangement links TRBV29-1 to TRBJ2-2, with D tentatively TRBD2 (7 bases). The CDR3 runs 14 residues. V was clipped by 6 bases and J by 5 bases, with 16 bases between them. Germline values: CDR1 SQVTM, CDR2 ANQGSEA. CDR3 DNA sequence: TGCAGCGTATCAGGCAGGGGAGGGACCGGGGAGCTGTTTTTT. This sequence encodes CSVSGRGGTGELFF.

This clonotype came up a few times. CDR3 DNA sequence: TGTGCCAGCAGCTTATCCGGCCAGGGTGGCGTAGTTAATACGCAGTATTTT. It translates to CASSLSGQGGVVNTQYF. The chain links TRBV11-2 to TRBJ2-3, with D maybe TRBD1 (5 bases). The CDR3 runs 17 residues. Germline loops: CDR1 SGHAT, CDR2 FQNNGV. The V end was cut by 2 bases, the J end by 7 bases, with 22 bases between.

Only a few counts were recorded for this clonotype. This chain connects TRBV6-2 or TRBV6-3 to TRBJ2-7; 9 bases fit TRBD1. With 7 bases clipped from V and 2 bases from J, the junction kept 9 bases outside the gene matches. The CDR3 is 15 residues long. Germline CDR1 is MNHEY and CDR2 is SVGEGT. The DNA of the CDR3 is TGTGCCAGCAAGTTCAGGACAGGGGCCCCCTACGAGCAGTACTTC. The encoded protein is CASKFRTGAPYEQYF.

The chain links TRBV19 to TRBJ2-1; 7 bases map to TRBD2. The germline V gene encodes CDR1 LNHDA and CDR2 SQIVND (reference sequence). This CDR3 has 16 residues. V was clipped by 7 bases and J by 2 bases; unmatched bases: 11. The CDR3 sequence is CASTPAPSGAYNEQFF. CDR3 DNA: TGTGCCAGTACCCCGGCCCCCAGCGGGGCCTACAATGAGCAGTTCTTC.

The table lists this clonotype with a few counts. The V and J genes are TRBV27 and TRBJ1-3; a possible D gene is TRBD1 (6 bases). CDR3 length: 16 residues. Trimming stripped 3 bases from V and 0 bases from J, with 12 bases between. In germline, CDR1 is MNHEY, CDR2 SMNVEV (reference sequence). This chain's CDR3 is CASSLNTGISGNTIYF. In nucleotides, the CDR3 is TGTGCCAGCAGTTTGAACACAGGGATCTCTGGAAACACCATATATTTT.

The chain links TRBV7-9 to TRBJ2-3, with D tentatively TRBD1 (6 bases). The CDR3 is 16 amino acids. V was trimmed by 4 bases and J by 3 bases, leaving 17 bases between them. Germline V gene data show CDR1 as SEHNR and CDR2 as FQNEAQ (reference sequence). CDR3 in amino acids: CASSSWGPRLTDTQYF. DNA for the CDR3: TGTGCCAGCAGCTCTTGGGGGCCTCGGCTTACAGATACGCAGTATTTT.

This chain joins TRBV19 and TRBJ2-5; no definite D call. CDR3 length equals 15 residues. Per the germline V gene, CDR1 is LNHDA and CDR2 is SQIVND (reference sequence). V was shortened by 5 bases and J by 1 base, with 14 bases between the two germline ends. In nucleotides, the CDR3 is TGTGCCAGTAGTGGGATTAGAACCCCCCAAGAGACCCAGTACTTC. Encoded protein: CASSGIRTPQETQYF. The full variable domain, in which reference TRBV19 and TRBJ2-5 provide the parts outside the CDR3, is DGGITQSPKYLFRKEGQNVTLSCEQNLNHDAMYWYRQDPGQGLRLIYYSQIVNDFQKGDIAEGYSVSREKKESFPLTVTSAQKNPTAFYLCASSGIRTPQETQYFGPGTRLLVL.

This clonotype has only a few counts. The CDR3 spells CASSQDWGVKGSSYEQYV. As DNA, the CDR3 is TGTGCCAGCAGCCAAGATTGGGGGGTTAAAGGGAGCTCCTACGAGCAGTACGTC. V gene TRBV3-1 combines with J gene TRBJ2-7, with TRBD2 as a possible D gene (6 bases). The germline CDR1 and CDR2 sequences are LGHDT and YNNKEL (reference sequence). With 0 bases removed from V and 0 bases from J, the gap between germline ends came to 18 bases. CDR3 size: 18 residues.

This chain links TRBV7-2 with TRBJ2-3; the D gene is possibly TRBD2 (5 bases). Germline V CDR1 and CDR2: SGHTA, FQGNSA. V lost 1 base and J lost 0, with 11 bases in between. This CDR3 is 16 amino acids long. The DNA of the CDR3 is TGTGCCAGCAGCTTAGTTAGCGAAGGGAGCACAGATACGCAGTATTTT. It is translated as CASSLVSEGSTDTQYF.

This clonotype was observed a few times. As DNA, the CDR3 is TGTGCCAGCAGCTTACCGGGCCTGCTGGAGCAGTACTTC. The encoded protein is CASSLPGLLEQYF. The chain recombines TRBV7-2 with TRBJ2-7; D is ambiguous. V was trimmed by 2 bases and J by 7 bases, leaving 12 bases between them. Germline loops: CDR1 SGHTA, CDR2 FQGNSA. The CDR3 spans 13 residues.

This clonotype occurred a few times. The chain couples TRBV3-1 to TRBJ1-5; D may be TRBD1 (5 bases). Per the germline V gene, CDR1 is LGHDT and CDR2 is YNNKEL (reference sequence). This CDR3 has 14 amino acids. Trimming removed 2 bases at V and 6 bases at J, with 11 bases between. The CDR3 loop is CASSQRGGGQPQHF. DNA of the CDR3: TGTGCCAGCAGCCAAAGGGGCGGGGGTCAGCCCCAGCATTTT. Looking up the rest from reference TRBV3-1 and TRBJ1-5 gives the full variable domain: DTAVSQTPKYLVTQMGNDKSIKCEQNLGHDTMYWYKQDSKKFLKIMFSYNNKELIINETVPNRFSPKSPDKAHLNLHINSLELGDSAVYFCASSQRGGGQPQHFGDGTRLSIL.

This chain connects TRBV6-1 to TRBJ2-7, with D perhaps matching TRBD2 (6 bases). Per the germline V gene, CDR1 is MNHNS and CDR2 is SASEGT. The CDR3 is 15 residues long. CDR3 DNA sequence: TGTTCCAGCACGGCGGGCGGGGCAAGCTCCTACGAGCAGTACGTC. It translates to CSSTAGGASSYEQYV.

This clonotype showed up many times. The V call is TRBV14, the J call TRBJ2-1, with TRBD1 matching 7 bases. CDR3 size: 15 residues. Germline V gives CDR1 SGHDN, CDR2 FVKESK. J gave up 5 bases and V 4 bases, and 8 bases lay outside the gene matches. The CDR3 region has the DNA TGTGCCAGCAGCCGACGACAGGGCCGGGACAATGAGCAGTTCTTC. It is translated as CASSRRQGRDNEQFF.

CDR3 DNA sequence: TGTGCCAGCACCCATTGGGACAGGAACCCCGGCTCACCCCTCCACTTT. It yields the protein CASTHWDRNPGSPLHF. The chain combines TRBV6-5 with TRBJ1-6; 8 bases agree with TRBD1. Germline CDR1 MNHEY, CDR2 SVGAGI. The CDR3 is 16 amino acids. V lost 7 bases and J lost 10; bases outside the gene matches: 15.

There are a few counts of this clonotype. This chain links TRBV7-2 with TRBJ2-2; 9 bases match TRBD1. CDR3 length: 16 residues. J was trimmed by 5 bases and V by 5 bases; bases with no gene match: 9. Germline lookup yields CDR1 SGHTA and CDR2 FQGNSA. CDR3 sequence (DNA): TGTGCCAGCAGCCGGGACAGGGTTTCGTTTACCGGGGAGCTGTTTTTT. This gives the protein CASSRDRVSFTGELFF.

The chain employs TRBV28 and TRBJ1-2; D uncertain. Germline V gene lookup returns CDR1 MDHEN and CDR2 SYDVKM. CDR3 length: 14 residues. The germline V and J ends were trimmed by 3 bases and 4 bases, with 12 bases remaining between them. CDR3 protein: CASSFTDDLYGYTF. The CDR3 bases are TGTGCCAGCAGTTTTACAGACGATCTCTATGGCTACACCTTC.

The chain links TRBV5-1 to TRBJ2-1; the D is unclear. Per germline, CDR1 SGHRS and CDR2 YFSETQ. The V end lost 0 bases, the J end lost 4 bases, and 11 bases lay between the germline ends. The CDR3 extends over 15 amino acids. This CDR3 is CASSLGSKRYNEQFF. The CDR3 nucleotides read TGCGCCAGCAGCTTGGGTAGTAAGAGGTACAATGAGCAGTTCTTC.

This sequence joins TRBV29-1 and TRBJ2-2, with 7 bases fitting TRBD1. The CDR3 extends over 15 amino acids. The junction had 10 bases not matched to a gene; V was cut back by 6 bases and J by 3 bases. CDR1 is SQVTM, CDR2 ANQGSEA, per germline. For the CDR3, the DNA is TGCAGCGTAACAGGGGAATCAGGGTACACCGGGGAGCTGTTTTTT. Residues: CSVTGESGYTGELFF.

This clonotype has a handful of counts. The chain is built from TRBV12-3 or TRBV12-4 and TRBJ1-4; D remains ambiguous. V lost 3 bases, J lost 6 bases, and 14 bases lay in between. The CDR3 is 15 amino acids. The CDR3 loop is CASSFAGPGDEKLFF. The CDR3 coding sequence is TGTGCCAGCAGTTTCGCCGGCCCGGGTGATGAAAAACTGTTTTTT.

The gene calls are TRBV30 and TRBJ1-3; unclear D gene. V was clipped by 4 bases and J by 4 bases, with 5 bases between them. Germline CDR1 and CDR2: GTSNPN and SVGIG (reference sequence). CDR3 length equals 11 residues. The CDR3 reads CAWTRGNTIYF. Here the CDR3 DNA reads TGTGCCTGGACCAGAGGAAACACCATATATTTT.

This chain connects TRBV4-2 to TRBJ2-7, with 11 bases identical to TRBD2. The CDR3 sequence is 18 residues long. Germline V gene lookup returns CDR1 LGHNA and CDR2 YNFKEQ. The V gene end was trimmed by 4 bases and the J gene end by 2 bases; junction bases not matched to a gene: 13. The CDR3 DNA sequence: TGTGCCAGCAGCCCCCCCCCTCCCCTAGCGGGGGGCCCCTACGAGCAGTACTTC. It codes for CASSPPPPLAGGPYEQYF.

The chain uses TRBV12-5 and TRBJ1-5, with unresolved D. V lost 6 bases and J lost 7, with 10 bases in between. The germline gives CDR1 LGHNT, CDR2 FRNRAP. This CDR3 has 12 residues. This CDR3 is CASGLAGQPQHF. CDR3 sequence (DNA): TGTGCTAGTGGACTCGCGGGGCAGCCCCAGCATTTT.

V usage is TRBV5-4 and J usage is TRBJ1-1; maybe TRBD1 (6 bases). The CDR3 covers 13 residues. CDR1 SGHNT and CDR2 YYREEE come from the germline V gene (reference sequence). V shed 3 bases and J shed 2 bases, with 8 bases lying between them. The CDR3 spells CASSWGTNTEAFF. The CDR3 nucleotides are TGTGCCAGCAGCTGGGGGACAAACACTGAAGCTTTCTTT.

The rearrangement joins TRBV9 to TRBJ2-3; the match to TRBD1 covers 9 bases. The CDR3 covers 16 residues. Looked up from germline, CDR1 is SGDLS and CDR2 is YYNGEE. Losses at the gene ends were 3 bases for V and 1 base for J; bases not matched to a gene: 6. This CDR3 reads CASSDRQGVGTDTQYF. CDR3 nucleotide sequence: TGTGCCAGCAGCGATAGACAGGGGGTCGGCACAGATACGCAGTATTTT.

The chain links TRBV6-1 to TRBJ2-3; D is perhaps TRBD2 (6 bases). The CDR3 length is 14 residues. Per germline, CDR1 MNHNS and CDR2 SASEGT. V was trimmed by 7 bases and J by 2 bases, leaving 13 bases between them. CDR3 sequence: CASKVAEATDTQYF. In DNA, the CDR3 is TGTGCCAGCAAGGTAGCGGAGGCCACAGATACGCAGTATTTT.

The chain links TRBV29-1 to TRBJ1-2; TRBD1 might be the D (5 bases). This CDR3 spans 13 amino acids. Germline lookup yields CDR1 SQVTM and CDR2 ANQGSEA. Trimming took off 6 bases at V and 5 bases at J, with 16 bases between the two ends. The DNA of the CDR3 is TGCAGCGTAAACGGGCAGGGTCGGTATGGCTACACCTTC. Residues: CSVNGQGRYGYTF.

This clonotype came up a few times. The J gene is TRBJ2-1, the V gene TRBV9; 9 bases match TRBD2. Germline assignment: CDR1 SGDLS and CDR2 YYNGEE. The CDR3 is made up of 16 amino acids. V lost 2 bases to trimming and J lost 0 bases; unmatched junction nucleotides: 3. CDR3: CASSVLAGSSYNEQFF. The CDR3 region has the DNA TGTGCCAGCAGCGTTCTAGCGGGGAGCTCCTACAATGAGCAGTTCTTC.

The chain employs TRBV2 and TRBJ2-2, with 8 nucleotides matching TRBD2. There are 12 residues in the CDR3. Unmatched junction bases numbered 0, after V lost 9 bases and J lost 3 bases. The germline CDR1 and CDR2 sequences are SNHLY and FYNNEI. The CDR3 DNA reads as TGTGCCAGGCGGGGGGACACCGGGGAGCTGTTTTTT. This codes for CARRGDTGELFF.

The chain employs TRBV7-2 and TRBJ2-7; the match to TRBD2 covers 8 bases. Germline CDR1 is SGHTA and CDR2 is FQGNSA. V dropped 5 bases and J dropped 1; count of bases not matched to a gene: 7. CDR3 length equals 15 residues. CDR3 sequence: CASSSSGGLSYEQYF. The CDR3 DNA sequence: TGTGCCAGCAGCAGCAGCGGGGGCCTGTCCTACGAGCAGTACTTC.

There are many counts of this clonotype. V and J are TRBV21-1 and TRBJ2-2; TRBD1, as called in the table, went unchecked against the DNA. TRBV21-1 is a known pseudogene. This CDR3 comprises 16 residues. The CDR3 DNA sequence: TGTGCCAGCAGCACCAGGGACAGGGGGGCCACCGGGGAGCTGTTTTTT. As protein: CASSTRDRGATGELFF.